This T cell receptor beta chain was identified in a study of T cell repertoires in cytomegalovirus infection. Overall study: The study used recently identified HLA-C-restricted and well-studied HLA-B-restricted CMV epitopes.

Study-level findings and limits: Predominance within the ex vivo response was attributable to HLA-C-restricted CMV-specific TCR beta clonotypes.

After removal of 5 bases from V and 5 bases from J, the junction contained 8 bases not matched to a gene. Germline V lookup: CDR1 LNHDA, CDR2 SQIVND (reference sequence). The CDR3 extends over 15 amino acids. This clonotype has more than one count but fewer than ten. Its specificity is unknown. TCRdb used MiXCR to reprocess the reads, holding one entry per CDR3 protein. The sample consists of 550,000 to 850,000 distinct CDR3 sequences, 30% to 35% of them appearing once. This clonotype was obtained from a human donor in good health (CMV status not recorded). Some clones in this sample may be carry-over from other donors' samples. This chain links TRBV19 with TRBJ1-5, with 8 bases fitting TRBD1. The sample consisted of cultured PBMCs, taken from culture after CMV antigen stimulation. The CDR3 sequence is CASSPPGQGYQPQHF. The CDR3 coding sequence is TGTGCCAGTAGTCCCCCCGGACAGGGATATCAGCCCCAGCATTTT. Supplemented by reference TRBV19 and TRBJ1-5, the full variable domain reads DGGITQSPKYLFRKEGQNVTLSCEQNLNHDAMYWYRQDPGQGLRLIYYSQIVNDFQKGDIAEGYSVSREKKESFPLTVTSAQKNPTAFYLCASSPPGQGYQPQHFGDGTRLSIL.